One sample yielded the 19 T cell receptor beta chains listed below, sequenced in a study of blood T cells in healthy people across ages. The authors ran a second PCR of about 7 to 12 cycles using a sample-barcoded 5' primer and a J-beta primer mix. TCRdb itself ran the 5' RACE reads through MiXCR, one entry per CDR3 protein. The sample has roughly 1,500,000 distinct CDR3 sequences, approximately 42% seen once. Source material: blood. The origin of the receptors is a woman aged 18-30 years in good health.

CDR3 nucleotide sequence: TGCAGCGTTGAAGGTCCCGGGACAGGGGGCGAAGAGACCCAGTACTTC. This encodes CSVEGPGTGGEETQYF. The rearrangement links TRBV29-1 to TRBJ2-5, with 12 bases that match TRBD1. Unmatched junction bases numbered 6, after V lost 1 base and J lost 3 bases. This CDR3 has 16 residues. The germline V gene has CDR1 SQVTM and CDR2 ANQGSEA.

This chain links TRBV3-1 with TRBJ1-2; no clear D. The CDR3 is made up of 14 amino acids. V shed 5 bases and J shed 4 bases, with 14 bases lying between them. Germline values: CDR1 LGHDT, CDR2 YNNKEL (reference sequence). CDR3 in DNA: TGTGCCAGCAGCGCCCGCGCCGAGGGCTATGGCTACACCTTC. Translating it yields CASSARAEGYGYTF. Full variable domain (outside the CDR3, taken from reference TRBV3-1 and TRBJ1-2): DTAVSQTPKYLVTQMGNDKSIKCEQNLGHDTMYWYKQDSKKFLKIMFSYNNKELIINETVPNRFSPKSPDKAHLNLHINSLELGDSAVYFCASSARAEGYGYTFGSGTRLTVV.

The J gene is TRBJ2-7, the V gene TRBV6-6; 9 positions match TRBD2. The CDR3 runs to 14 residues. V trimming: 6 bases; J trimming: 2 bases; junction bases outside the gene matches: 5. The germline CDR1 and CDR2 sequences are MNHNY and SVGAGI (reference sequence). In DNA form, the CDR3 reads TGTGCCAGCAGCAGAGCGGGAGGAGCCTACGAGCAGTACTTC. This sequence encodes CASSRAGGAYEQYF.

V and J are TRBV6-6 and TRBJ1-2, with TRBD1 identical over 8 bases. J lost 7 bases, V lost 6 bases, and 10 bases had no gene match. The CDR3 sequence is 14 residues long. In germline, CDR1 is MNHNY, CDR2 SVGAGI (reference sequence). CDR3 nucleotides: TGTGCCAGCAGCGCTCATGGACAGGGTGGTGGCTACACCTTC. Translation gives CASSAHGQGGGYTF.

V and J are TRBV28 and TRBJ2-1; TRBD2 matches at 7 bases. V shed 6 bases, J shed 2 bases, and the junction held 10 bases outside the gene matches. The CDR3 has 16 residues. Germline CDR1 is MDHEN and CDR2 is SYDVKM. CDR3 sequence: CASSQGGAGAYNEQFF. The CDR3 region has the DNA TGTGCCAGCAGCCAGGGAGGGGCCGGCGCCTACAATGAGCAGTTCTTC.

This clonotype was found a few times. The CDR3 loop is CASSPSGDKGYTF. The DNA of the CDR3 is TGTGCCAGCTCACCCTCAGGGGATAAAGGCTACACCTTC. The chain uses TRBV18 and TRBJ1-2, with a weak D call TRBD1 (6 bases). V lost 3 bases and J lost 8, with 13 bases in between. The length of the CDR3 is 13 residues. Germline CDR1 is KGHSH and CDR2 is LQKENI.

This chain connects TRBV30 to TRBJ2-3, with D tentatively TRBD1 (6 bases). The CDR3 is 14 amino acids. V was clipped by 6 bases and J by 0 bases, with 13 bases between them. Germline V gene sequence: CDR1 GTSNPN, CDR2 SVGIG (reference sequence). Written as DNA, the CDR3 is TGTGCCTGTGAACCAGGGGCGAGCACAGATACGCAGTATTTT. Amino acid sequence: CACEPGASTDTQYF.

This clonotype occurred many times. The rearrangement links TRBV4-2 to TRBJ2-1, with TRBD2 identical over 10 bases. CDR3 size: 13 residues. J was trimmed by 10 bases and V by 0 bases; bases with no gene match: 0. CDR1 LGHNA and CDR2 YNFKEQ come from the germline V gene. The CDR3 coding sequence is TGTGCCAGCAGCCAAGAGACTAGCGGGGAGCAGTTCTTC. This sequence encodes CASSQETSGEQFF.

This clonotype was observed a few times. This chain uses TRBV11-2 with TRBJ2-3; no reliable D call. CDR3 size: 15 residues. Per the germline V gene, CDR1 is SGHAT and CDR2 is FQNNGV. V dropped 1 base and J dropped 0 bases, with 8 bases sitting between them. The CDR3 coding sequence is TGTGCCAGCAGCTTAGGGGCGGTTAGCACAGATACGCAGTATTTT. Amino acid sequence: CASSLGAVSTDTQYF.

The V and J genes are TRBV27 and TRBJ2-1; D ambiguous. Germline values: CDR1 MNHEY, CDR2 SMNVEV (reference sequence). The CDR3 totals 12 residues. V shed 3 bases and J shed 8 bases, with 8 bases lying between them. The CDR3 sequence: CASSFLGYEQFF. The CDR3 DNA follows: TGTGCCAGCAGTTTTTTAGGGTATGAGCAGTTCTTC.

This clonotype came up many times. The V call is TRBV10-3, the J call TRBJ2-7; 8 bases fit TRBD1. The CDR3 is 15 amino acids. Germline V CDR1 and CDR2: ENHRY, SYGVKD. V was pared by 3 bases and J by 0 bases, with 4 bases of the junction left unmatched. CDR3 sequence (DNA): TGTGCCATCAGTGACCCAGGGGGCCTCTCCTACGAGCAGTACTTC. As protein: CAISDPGGLSYEQYF.

The J gene is TRBJ2-3, the V gene TRBV20-1; tentatively, D is TRBD2 (6 bases). V was trimmed by 1 base and J by 2 bases, leaving 19 bases between them. This CDR3 has 17 residues. CDR1 DFQATT and CDR2 SNEGSKA come from the germline V gene (reference sequence). The chain's CDR3 is CSARVGSRGIPTDTQYF. For the CDR3, the DNA is TGCAGTGCTAGAGTGGGGAGTCGGGGGATACCCACAGATACGCAGTATTTT.

In its sample, this clonotype was seen a few times. The V gene is TRBV20-1, the J gene TRBJ2-3; D is unresolved. Germline loops: CDR1 DFQATT, CDR2 SNEGSKA (reference sequence). The CDR3 consists of 14 residues. V lost 6 bases, J lost 0 bases, and 13 bases lay in between. As DNA, the CDR3 is TGCAGTGCACGACAAATTACTAGCACAGATACGCAGTATTTT. It translates to CSARQITSTDTQYF.

This clonotype was recorded once. This sequence joins TRBV3-1 and TRBJ2-1, with a possible D match to TRBD1 (5 bases). The CDR3 is 14 residues long. Trimming took 0 bases from V and 13 from J, leaving 16 bases between them. Germline assignment: CDR1 LGHDT and CDR2 YNNKEL (reference sequence). CDR3 DNA sequence: TGTGCCAGCAGCCAAGAGCAGGGATCAGAGACCCAGTTCTTC. This encodes CASSQEQGSETQFF.

A word on this clonotype: An end of the junction differs from the germline gene, which may be a read error. In DNA, the CDR3 is TGTACCAGCAGCGGCCCGGGCCCCGAGGGAGACTATGGCTACACCTTC. Translated, it gives CTSSGPGPEGDYGYTF. The J gene is TRBJ1-2, the V gene TRBV9; no reliable D call. CDR3 length equals 16 residues. Germline CDR1 SGDLS, CDR2 YYNGEE.

CDR3 DNA: TGTGCCAGCAGTTCCCGGGACACGGTCCAGCAGTACTTC. This translates into CASSSRDTVQQYF. The chain has TRBV6-6 and TRBJ2-5, with TRBD1 as a possible D gene (6 bases). CDR3 length: 13 residues. CDR1 MNHNY and CDR2 SVGAGI come from the germline V gene (reference sequence). The V and J ends lost 4 bases and 11 bases respectively, with 17 bases between them.

This clonotype turned up a few times. The rearrangement joins TRBV15 to TRBJ1-1; TRBD1 is a possible D gene (5 bases). The V gene's germline CDR1 is LNHNV and CDR2 YYDKDF (reference sequence). The V and J ends lost 5 bases and 1 base respectively, with 11 bases between them. The CDR3 sequence is 14 residues long. The CDR3 DNA sequence: TGTGCCACCAGCCCCGGACACACGAACACTGAAGCTTTCTTT. Protein product: CATSPGHTNTEAFF.

The V gene is TRBV28, the J gene TRBJ2-1; a possible D gene is TRBD2 (6 bases). Trimming removed 5 bases at V and 4 bases at J, with 15 bases between. CDR3 length: 15 amino acids. CDR1 is MDHEN, CDR2 SYDVKM, per germline. The CDR3 sequence: CASSPRGTQYNEQFF. DNA for the CDR3: TGTGCCAGCAGTCCACGCGGGACTCAGTACAATGAGCAGTTCTTC.

CDR3 loop: CASSFVKKRLALNEQYF. The CDR3 DNA is TGTGCCAGCAGTTTCGTTAAAAAAAGACTAGCTCTCAACGAGCAGTACTTC. The chain recombines TRBV28 with TRBJ2-7; 7 bases fit TRBD2. V shed 3 bases, J shed 5 bases, and the junction held 16 bases outside the gene matches. The CDR3 is made up of 17 amino acids. CDR1 is MDHEN and CDR2 is SYDVKM in the germline V gene.